This paragraph reports one TCR beta chain. The germline gene is not matched at one end of the junction; a read error may be the cause. Amplification used 60 Vbeta primers and 13 Jbeta primers. Profiled with immunoSEQ multiplex PCR; TCRdb holds only in-frame clones, not every one. The sample lists approximately 100,000 clones; more than 60% were seen once. This sample was included in a study of cytomegalovirus exposure and HLA in healthy donors. The CDR3 contains 14 residues. CDR1 is SEHNR and CDR2 is FQNEAQ in the germline V gene (reference sequence). The receptor's source is a man aged 25-45 years in good health and CMV-seronegative. The sequenced material came from PBMCs. The V and J genes are TRBV7-9 and TRBJ1-2; D call uncertain. The CDR3 loop reads CSSSLAASWNGYTF. The CDR3 coding sequence is TGTTCCAGCAGCTTAGCAGCGAGCTGGAATGGCTACACCTTC.